This is a list of T cell receptor beta chains from one sample in a study of TIL therapy for anti-PD-1-resistant metastatic lung cancer. TCRdb's copy holds only in-frame clones and misses some; the assay was immunoSEQ multiplex PCR. The sample has 35,000 to 55,000 clones; 79% are singletons. The specimen comprised blood, sampled at baseline. Receptors were obtained from a man between 70 and 80 years old with non-small cell lung cancer. The CDR3 runs from the conserved cysteine through the conserved F or W. A D gene is named only where the DNA matches it firmly. Where a row states a size, it is once, few, many or the class of an expanded clone; other rows omit it.

clone size: .
J gene: TRBJ2-7
CDR3 length: 17
D gene: .
V gene: TRBV2
CDR3 protein: CASRDRGLGGPSYEQYF
CDR3 DNA: TGTGCCAGCAGGGATCGGGGATTAGGGGGGCCCTCTTACGAGCAGTACTTC

clone size: .
J gene: TRBJ2-1
CDR3 length: 15
D gene: TRBD2
V gene: TRBV30
CDR3 protein: CAWSVRSGGQGEQFF
CDR3 DNA: TGTGCCTGGAGTGTAAGATCGGGAGGGCAGGGTGAGCAGTTCTTC

clone size: few
J gene: TRBJ1-4
CDR3 length: 15
D gene: .
V gene: TRBV25-1
CDR3 protein: CASSEWGRGGEKLFF
CDR3 DNA: TGTGCCAGCAGTGAATGGGGCAGGGGTGGCGAAAAACTGTTTTTT

clone size: .
J gene: TRBJ2-3
CDR3 length: 15
D gene: .
V gene: TRBV4-3
CDR3 protein: CASSQDFQGRDTQYF
CDR3 DNA: TGCGCCAGCAGCCAAGACTTTCAGGGCCGGGATACGCAGTATTTT

clone size: .
J gene: TRBJ1-6
CDR3 length: 14
D gene: TRBD1
V gene: TRBV18
CDR3 protein: CASSRDREYSPLHF
CDR3 DNA: TGTGCCAGCTCACGGGACAGGGAGTATTCACCCCTCCACTTT

clone size: once
J gene: TRBJ2-1
CDR3 length: 15
D gene: .
V gene: TRBV5-1
CDR3 protein: CASSLGLQFRNEQFF
CDR3 DNA: TGCGCCAGCAGCCTAGGACTTCAATTCCGCAATGAGCAGTTCTTC

clone size: .
J gene: TRBJ2-3
CDR3 length: 17
D gene: TRBD2
V gene: TRBV7-6
CDR3 protein: CASSLLLAGVNTDTQYF
CDR3 DNA: TGTGCCAGCAGCTTATTACTAGCGGGAGTTAACACAGATACGCAGTATTTT

clone size: few
J gene: TRBJ1-2
CDR3 length: 15
D gene: .
V gene: TRBV7-3
CDR3 protein: CASSLTGAGNYGYTF
CDR3 DNA: TGTGCCAGCAGCTTAACCGGCGCGGGGAACTATGGCTACACCTTC

clone size: .
J gene: TRBJ2-7
CDR3 length: 13
D gene: .
V gene: TRBV5-5
CDR3 protein: CASSFGGSYEQYF
CDR3 DNA: TGTGCCAGCAGCTTTGGTGGATCCTACGAGCAGTACTTC

clone size: once
J gene: TRBJ1-1
CDR3 length: 13
D gene: .
V gene: TRBV5-1
CDR3 protein: CASSLATTEEAFF
CDR3 DNA: TGCGCCAGCAGCTTGGCCACGACCGAGGAAGCTTTCTTT

clone size: few
J gene: TRBJ2-7
CDR3 length: 13
D gene: TRBD2
V gene: TRBV10-1
CDR3 protein: CASSQGTSSEQYF
CDR3 DNA: TGCGCCAGCAGTCAGGGGACTAGCTCAGAGCAGTACTTC

clone size: .
J gene: TRBJ2-1
CDR3 length: 13
D gene: .
V gene: TRBV9
CDR3 protein: CASSPRRSDEQFF
CDR3 DNA: TGTGCCAGCAGCCCCCGGCGGTCCGATGAGCAGTTCTTC

clone size: few
J gene: TRBJ1-4
CDR3 length: 16
D gene: TRBD1
V gene: TRBV27
CDR3 protein: CASSPPADRALGKLFF
CDR3 DNA: TGTGCCAGCAGTCCGCCTGCGGACAGGGCGTTGGGAAAACTGTTTTTT

clone size: few
J gene: TRBJ1-3
CDR3 length: 13
D gene: .
V gene: TRBV30
CDR3 protein: CASTTYPPRTIYF
CDR3 DNA: TGTGCCTCAACGACGTATCCCCCTAGGACCATATATTTT

clone size: .
J gene: TRBJ2-7
CDR3 length: 13
D gene: TRBD1
V gene: TRBV6-5
CDR3 protein: CASSYSDRVEQYF
CDR3 DNA: TGTGCCAGCAGTTACTCGGACAGGGTCGAGCAGTACTTC

clone size: .
J gene: TRBJ2-1
CDR3 length: 16
D gene: .
V gene: TRBV7-2
CDR3 protein: CASSLGRGRSYNEQFF
CDR3 DNA: TGTGCCAGCAGCTTAGGTCGGGGGCGATCCTACAATGAGCAGTTCTTC

clone size: .
J gene: TRBJ1-3
CDR3 length: 14
D gene: .
V gene: TRBV5-1
CDR3 protein: CASSWGVAGNTIYF
CDR3 DNA: TGCGCCAGCAGCTGGGGGGTTGCTGGAAACACCATATATTTT

clone size: .
J gene: TRBJ2-4
CDR3 length: 14
D gene: .
V gene: TRBV7-2
CDR3 protein: CASSLVGAKNIQYF
CDR3 DNA: TGTGCCAGCAGCTTAGTTGGGGCCAAAAACATTCAGTACTTC

clone size: .
J gene: TRBJ2-3
CDR3 length: 17
D gene: TRBD2
V gene: TRBV4-1
CDR3 protein: CASSQGEREGRRDTQYF
CDR3 DNA: TGCGCCAGCAGCCAAGGAGAGCGGGAGGGCCGTAGAGATACGCAGTATTTT

clone size: .
J gene: TRBJ2-7
CDR3 length: 14
D gene: TRBD1
V gene: TRBV5-8
CDR3 protein: CASSRQGTIYEQYF
CDR3 DNA: TGTGCCAGCAGCCGACAGGGAACAATCTACGAGCAGTACTTC

clone size: .
J gene: TRBJ2-1
CDR3 length: 14
D gene: TRBD2
V gene: TRBV27
CDR3 protein: CASRGREKEDEQFF
CDR3 DNA: TGTGCCAGCAGGGGGCGGGAGAAGGAGGATGAGCAGTTCTTC

clone size: .
J gene: TRBJ2-7
CDR3 length: 11
D gene: TRBD2
V gene: TRBV29-1
CDR3 protein: CSVRTSLEQYF
CDR3 DNA: TGCAGCGTCAGGACTAGTCTCGAGCAGTACTTC

clone size: .
J gene: TRBJ1-1
CDR3 length: 13
D gene: .
V gene: TRBV11-2
CDR3 protein: CASSLVENTEAFF
CDR3 DNA: TGTGCCAGCAGCTTGGTAGAGAACACTGAAGCTTTCTTT

clone size: .
J gene: TRBJ1-3
CDR3 length: 13
D gene: .
V gene: TRBV2
CDR3 protein: CASSDLSGNTIYF
CDR3 DNA: TGTGCCAGCAGTGATTTGTCTGGAAACACCATATATTTT

clone size: once
J gene: TRBJ1-1
CDR3 length: 14
D gene: TRBD1
V gene: TRBV5-1
CDR3 protein: CASSLDRGDTEAFF
CDR3 DNA: TGCGCCAGCAGCTTGGACAGGGGCGACACTGAAGCTTTCTTT

clone size: .
J gene: TRBJ2-7
CDR3 length: 11
D gene: .
V gene: TRBV25-1
CDR3 protein: CASSVLHEQYF
CDR3 DNA: TGTGCCAGCAGTGTTCTCCACGAGCAGTACTTC

clone size: .
J gene: TRBJ2-5
CDR3 length: 14
D gene: TRBD1
V gene: TRBV5-8
CDR3 protein: CASSLGQGEETQYF
CDR3 DNA: TGTGCCAGCAGCTTGGGGCAGGGGGAAGAGACCCAGTACTTC

clone size: .
J gene: TRBJ2-3
CDR3 length: 17
D gene: TRBD2
V gene: TRBV4-3
CDR3 protein: CASSQATVLAGEDTQYF
CDR3 DNA: TGCGCCAGCAGCCAAGCCACTGTGCTAGCGGGAGAGGATACGCAGTATTTT

clone size: few
J gene: TRBJ2-3
CDR3 length: 12
D gene: TRBD1
V gene: TRBV11-3
CDR3 protein: CASSRQGDTQYF
CDR3 DNA: TGTGCCAGCAGCCGACAGGGCGATACGCAGTATTTT

clone size: .
J gene: TRBJ2-7
CDR3 length: 18
D gene: TRBD2
V gene: TRBV7-8
CDR3 protein: CASSLAVLAGGLSYEQYF
CDR3 DNA: TGTGCCAGCAGCTTAGCGGTACTAGCGGGAGGACTCTCCTACGAGCAGTACTTC

clone size: .
J gene: TRBJ2-7
CDR3 length: 13
D gene: .
V gene: TRBV29-1
CDR3 protein: CSVREQGTYEQYF
CDR3 DNA: TGCAGCGTTCGCGAACAGGGTACCTACGAGCAGTACTTC

clone size: .
J gene: TRBJ1-6
CDR3 length: 12
D gene: .
V gene: TRBV30
CDR3 protein: CAWSVGPSPLHF
CDR3 DNA: TGTGCCTGGAGTGTGGGACCGTCACCCCTCCACTTT

clone size: few
J gene: TRBJ2-2
CDR3 length: 15
D gene: TRBD1
V gene: TRBV7-2
CDR3 protein: CASSPRTGGTGELFF
CDR3 DNA: TGTGCCAGCAGCCCAAGGACAGGGGGCACCGGGGAGCTGTTTTTT

clone size: .
J gene: TRBJ1-6
CDR3 length: 15
D gene: .
V gene: TRBV6-5
CDR3 protein: CASSFTGLSDSPLHF
CDR3 DNA: TGTGCCAGCAGTTTCACAGGGTTGAGTGATTCACCCCTCCACTTT

clone size: .
J gene: TRBJ2-6
CDR3 length: 15
D gene: .
V gene: TRBV11-2
CDR3 protein: CASSYQNSGANVLTF
CDR3 DNA: TGTGCCAGCAGCTATCAGAACTCTGGGGCCAACGTCCTGACTTTC

clone size: .
J gene: TRBJ2-1
CDR3 length: 15
D gene: TRBD1
V gene: TRBV7-2
CDR3 protein: CASSPRDRGLNEQFF
CDR3 DNA: TGTGCCAGCAGCCCCCGAGACAGGGGACTGAATGAGCAGTTCTTC

clone size: .
J gene: TRBJ2-1
CDR3 length: 14
D gene: TRBD2
V gene: TRBV7-3
CDR3 protein: CASSSWLADNEQFF
CDR3 DNA: TGTGCCAGCAGCTCGTGGCTAGCGGACAATGAGCAGTTCTTC

clone size: .
J gene: TRBJ1-5
CDR3 length: 14
D gene: .
V gene: TRBV5-1
CDR3 protein: CASSPSESNQPQHF
CDR3 DNA: TGCGCCAGCAGCCCTTCAGAGAGCAATCAGCCCCAGCATTTT

clone size: .
J gene: TRBJ1-4
CDR3 length: 15
D gene: .
V gene: TRBV5-1
CDR3 protein: CASSISTGTSEKLFF
CDR3 DNA: TGCGCCAGCAGCATCTCAACAGGGACCAGTGAAAAACTGTTTTTT

clone size: .
J gene: TRBJ2-7
CDR3 length: 13
D gene: .
V gene: TRBV19
CDR3 protein: CASSRQENYEQYF
CDR3 DNA: TGTGCCAGTAGTCGGCAGGAGAACTACGAGCAGTACTTC

clone size: .
J gene: TRBJ2-7
CDR3 length: 14
D gene: .
V gene: TRBV28
CDR3 protein: CASSFGRYPYEQYF
CDR3 DNA: TGTGCCAGCAGTTTCGGACGGTACCCTTACGAGCAGTACTTC

clone size: .
J gene: TRBJ2-7
CDR3 length: 13
D gene: .
V gene: TRBV28
CDR3 protein: CASSFSQGYEQYF
CDR3 DNA: TGTGCCAGCAGTTTTAGCCAGGGCTACGAGCAGTACTTC